This T cell receptor beta chain was identified in a study of blood T cell repertoires in COVID-19. In the case of this clone: Other DNA sequences in this sample translate to the same CDR3.

Per the authors' pipeline: The assay estimated nucleated cells by amplifying reference gene primers. TCRdb's copy holds only in-frame clones and misses some; the assay was immunoSEQ multiplex PCR. Clone size and V and J calls were adopted from that table, with D and trimming inferred from the DNA. The repertoire includes 160,000 or so clones, more than 65% of them detected once, and roughly 15% sits in the top ten. The germline V gene has CDR1 ENHRY and CDR2 SYGVKD. Trimming removed 3 bases from V and 2 bases from J, with 4 bases in between. The CDR3 has 12 residues. The sample consisted of PBMCs or T cells enriched from blood (not recorded which). This TCR derives from a man aged 50-60 years who had recovered from COVID-19. This chain links TRBV10-3 with TRBJ2-5; D remains ambiguous. The CDR3 is CAISERQETQYF. The CDR3 DNA reads TGTGCCATCAGTGAACGGCAAGAGACCCAGTACTTC.